This TCR beta chain was profiled in a study of cytomegalovirus exposure and HLA in healthy donors. In the study overall: Out of approximately 170 million T cells, an earlier analysis found about 120 million unique TCR beta sequences in total.

Remarks on this clone: Its cognate antigen is unknown.

Primers included in the PCR were 60 Vbeta and 13 Jbeta primers. Data came from immunoSEQ multiplex PCR; TCRdb stores just in-frame clones and leaves some out. The table records some 210,000 clones, approximately 82% of them present only once. Study results and caveats: Analysis was carried out at a later point, and it linked a missense DCLRE1C variant to TCR beta V- and J-gene trimming.

This TCR was recovered from a male donor in good health and CMV-seronegative. The sequenced sample was PBMCs.

CDR3 residues: CSVFGTSRTEAFF. CDR3 nucleotide sequence: TGCAGCGTTTTCGGGACAAGTCGTACTGAAGCTTTCTTT. The chain recombines TRBV29-1 with TRBJ1-1; D is perhaps TRBD1 (6 bases). Germline V gene lookup returns CDR1 SQVTM and CDR2 ANQGSEA. CDR3 length: 13 amino acids. V lost 5 bases, J lost 5 bases, and 15 bases lay in between.